Here is one T cell receptor (beta chain) with its context. This sample stems from a study of technical replicates of blood from a handful of donors. Profiled with immunoSEQ multiplex PCR; TCRdb holds only in-frame clones, not every one. The table includes roughly 90,000 clones, 85% to 95% detected once. Germline loops: CDR1 SGHRS, CDR2 YFSETQ. The CDR3 runs 15 residues. Trimming cost V 4 bases and J 0 bases; bases outside gene matches: 5. This receptor was identified in a human donor in good health. The chain recombines TRBV5-1 with TRBJ1-1, with TRBD1 matching over 8 bases. The sequenced material came from T cells isolated from PBMCs. This chain's CDR3 is CASSKDRVMNTEAFF. DNA for the CDR3: TGCGCCAGCAGCAAGGACAGGGTCATGAACACTGAAGCTTTCTTT.